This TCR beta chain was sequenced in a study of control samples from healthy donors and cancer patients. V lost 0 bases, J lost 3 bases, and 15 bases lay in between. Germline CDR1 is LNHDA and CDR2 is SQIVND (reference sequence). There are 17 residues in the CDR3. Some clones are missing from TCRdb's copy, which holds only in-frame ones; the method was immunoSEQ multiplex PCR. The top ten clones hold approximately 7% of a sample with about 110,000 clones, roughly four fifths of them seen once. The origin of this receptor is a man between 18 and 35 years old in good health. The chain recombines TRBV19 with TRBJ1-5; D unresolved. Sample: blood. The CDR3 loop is CASSIESGWGYNQPQHF. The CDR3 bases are TGTGCCAGTAGTATAGAATCGGGATGGGGTTACAATCAGCCCCAGCATTTT.